Listed below are T cell receptor beta chains from one sample, sequenced in a study of regulatory T cells in long-lasting Graves disease. MiXCR, applied by TCRdb to the multiplex PCR reads, yields one record per CDR3 protein. Among hundreds of thousands of distinct CDR3 sequences listed, approximately 16% were seen once. A further study also used this sample, focusing on T cells in Graves' hyperthyroidism and ophthalmopathy.

Sequencing was performed on peripheral blood mononuclear cells (PBMCs), taken at new diagnosis, from a patient treated with antithyroid drugs. All receptors come from a woman aged 35-65 years with Graves disease. The CDR3 runs from the conserved cysteine through the conserved F or W. The D gene is left open where the match is weak. The size of a clone is reported for some rows only, either as once, few or many, or as a class for expanded clones.

clone size,J gene,V gene,D gene,CDR3 protein,CDR3 DNA
.,TRBJ2-3,TRBV4-1,TRBD2,CASSQELAGGLSTDTQYF,TGCGCCAGCAGCCAAGAACTAGCGGGGGGCCTTAGCACAGATACGCAGTATTTT
few,TRBJ2-7,TRBV5-1,TRBD1,CASSFGTDLSYEQYF,TGCGCCAGCAGTTTCGGGACAGATCTCTCCTACGAGCAGTACTTC
.,TRBJ2-5,TRBV20-1,TRBD2,CSAIALAGALQETQYF,TGCAGTGCAATAGCCTTAGCGGGGGCCCTTCAAGAGACCCAGTACTTC
many,TRBJ1-1,TRBV12-3/TRBV12-4,.,CASTFGPNTEAFF,TGTGCCAGCACCTTCGGCCCGAACACTGAAGCTTTCTTT
many,TRBJ1-5,TRBV6-5,.,CASSYLTEPQHF,TGTGCCAGCAGTTACTTGACTGAACCCCAGCATTTT
many,TRBJ1-5,TRBV7-9,.,CASSLGGDQPQHF,TGTGCCAGCAGCTTGGGGGGCGATCAGCCCCAGCATTTT
.,TRBJ2-6,TRBV6-1,.,CASGLKSGANVLTF,TGTGCCAGCGGTCTCAAATCTGGGGCCAACGTCCTGACTTTC
many,TRBJ1-4,TRBV7-9,TRBD1,CASSPRPGTDNEKLFF,TGTGCCAGCAGCCCGAGACCAGGGACAGATAATGAAAAACTGTTTTTT
many,TRBJ1-1,TRBV7-8,.,CASSEGDTEAFF,TGTGCCAGCAGCGAAGGCGACACTGAAGCTTTCTTT
few,TRBJ1-2,TRBV20-1,.,CSASRYYGYTF,TGCAGTGCTAGCCGATACTATGGCTACACCTTC
many,TRBJ2-5,TRBV2,TRBD1,CASSEAPGTEPYQETQYF,TGTGCCAGCAGTGAGGCCCCCGGGACAGAGCCCTATCAGGAGACCCAGTACTTC
many,TRBJ2-1,TRBV2,.,CASSEAFQSYNEQFF,TGTGCCAGCAGTGAAGCCTTCCAGTCCTACAATGAGCAGTTCTTC
many,TRBJ1-1,TRBV11-2,.,CASSLAQGDTEAFF,TGTGCCAGCAGCTTAGCCCAGGGAGACACTGAAGCTTTCTTT
many,TRBJ2-3,TRBV3-1,TRBD1,CASSQGTGASTDTQYF,TGTGCCAGCAGCCAAGGCACAGGGGCCAGCACAGATACGCAGTATTTT
many,TRBJ1-5,TRBV7-8,TRBD1,CASSLRQGDQPQHF,TGTGCCAGCAGCTTGAGACAGGGGGATCAGCCCCAGCATTTT
few,TRBJ2-7,TRBV12-3/TRBV12-4,.,CASSLGEYGRVNDEQYF,TGTGCCAGCAGTTTAGGGGAGTACGGCAGGGTGAACGACGAGCAGTACTTC
many,TRBJ2-7,TRBV2,.,CASSATGFYEQYF,TGTGCCAGCAGTGCCACAGGGTTTTACGAGCAGTACTTC
few,TRBJ1-1,TRBV19,.,CASSIRTENTEAFF,TGTGCCAGTAGTATTAGGACAGAGAACACTGAAGCTTTCTTT
many,TRBJ2-7,TRBV6-1,TRBD2,CASSTRSGVGYEQYF,TGTGCCAGCAGTACAAGAAGCGGGGTAGGATACGAGCAGTACTTC
few,TRBJ2-5,TRBV6-1,.,CASRPTREPQETQYF,TGTGCCAGCAGGCCCACCAGGGAACCCCAAGAGACCCAGTACTTC
few,TRBJ2-7,TRBV6-2/TRBV6-3,.,CASSSGRYSIF,TGTGCCAGCAGTTCTGGGCGCTATTCCATTTTC
many,TRBJ1-2,TRBV11-1,TRBD1,CASSSTPRGRSDYGYTF,TGTGCCAGCAGCTCGACACCCAGGGGGCGCAGCGACTATGGCTACACCTTC
many,TRBJ2-5,TRBV5-5,.,CASSLLRETQYF,TGTGCCAGCAGCTTGCTGAGGGAGACCCAGTACTTC